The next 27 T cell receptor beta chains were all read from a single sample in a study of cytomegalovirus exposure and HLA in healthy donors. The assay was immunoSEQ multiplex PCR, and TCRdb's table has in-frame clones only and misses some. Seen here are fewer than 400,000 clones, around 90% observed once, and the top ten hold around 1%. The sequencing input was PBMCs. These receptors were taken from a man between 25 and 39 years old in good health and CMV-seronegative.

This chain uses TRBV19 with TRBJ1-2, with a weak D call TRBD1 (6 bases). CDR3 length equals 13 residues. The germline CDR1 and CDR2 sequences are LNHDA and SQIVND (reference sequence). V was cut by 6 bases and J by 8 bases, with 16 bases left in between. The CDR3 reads CASSPGQRRGYTF. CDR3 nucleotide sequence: TGTGCCAGTAGCCCCGGACAGAGAAGAGGCTACACCTTC.

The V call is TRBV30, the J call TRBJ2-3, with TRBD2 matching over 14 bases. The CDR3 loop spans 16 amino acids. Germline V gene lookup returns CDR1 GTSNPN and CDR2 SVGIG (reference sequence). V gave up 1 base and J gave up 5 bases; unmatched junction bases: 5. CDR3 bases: TGTGCCTGGAGTGCAGAGACTAGCGGGGGGGGAGATACGCAGTATTTT. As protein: CAWSAETSGGGDTQYF. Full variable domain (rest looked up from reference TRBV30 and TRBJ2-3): SQTIHQWPATLVQPVGSPLSLECTVEGTSNPNLYWYRQAAGRGLQLLFYSVGIGQISSEVPQNLSASRPQDRQFILSSKKLLLSDSGFYLCAWSAETSGGGDTQYFGPGTRLTVL.

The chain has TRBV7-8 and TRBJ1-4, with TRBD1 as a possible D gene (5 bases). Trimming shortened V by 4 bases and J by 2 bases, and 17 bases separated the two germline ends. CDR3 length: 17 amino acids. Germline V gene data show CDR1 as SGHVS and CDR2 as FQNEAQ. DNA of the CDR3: TGTGCCAGCAGCTCCTGGGACCTGGCGGGGACTAATGAAAAACTGTTTTTT. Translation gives CASSSWDLAGTNEKLFF.

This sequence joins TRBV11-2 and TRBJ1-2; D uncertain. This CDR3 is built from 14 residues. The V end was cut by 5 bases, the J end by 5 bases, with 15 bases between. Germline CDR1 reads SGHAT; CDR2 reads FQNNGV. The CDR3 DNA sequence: TGTGCCAGCAGCCCGATTGAAATACTTTATGGCTACACCTTC. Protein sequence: CASSPIEILYGYTF.

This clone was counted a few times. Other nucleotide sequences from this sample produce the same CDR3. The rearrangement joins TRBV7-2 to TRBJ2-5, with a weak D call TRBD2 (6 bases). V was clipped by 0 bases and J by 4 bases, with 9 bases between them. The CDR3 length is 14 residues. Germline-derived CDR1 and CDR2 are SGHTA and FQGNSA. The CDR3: CASSLAGGGETQYF. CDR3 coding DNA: TGTGCCAGCAGCTTAGCGGGGGGAGGAGAGACCCAGTACTTC.

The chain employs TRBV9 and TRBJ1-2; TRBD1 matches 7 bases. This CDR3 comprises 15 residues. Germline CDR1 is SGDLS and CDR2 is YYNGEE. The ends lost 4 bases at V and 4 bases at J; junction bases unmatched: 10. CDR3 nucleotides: TGTGCCAGCAGCTCCAGACAGGGTAGTAGCTATGGCTACACCTTC. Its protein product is CASSSRQGSSYGYTF.

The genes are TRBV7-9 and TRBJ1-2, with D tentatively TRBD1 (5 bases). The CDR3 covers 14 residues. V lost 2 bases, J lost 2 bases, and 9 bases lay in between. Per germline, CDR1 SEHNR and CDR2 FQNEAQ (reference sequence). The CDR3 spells CASSLIPGNYGYTF. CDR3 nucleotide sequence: TGTGCCAGCAGCTTAATCCCAGGGAACTATGGCTACACCTTC. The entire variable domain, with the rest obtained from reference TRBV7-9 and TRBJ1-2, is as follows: DTGVSQNPRHKITKRGQNVTFRCDPISEHNRLYWYRQTLGQGPEFLTYFQNEAQLEKSRLLSDRFSAERPKGSFSTLEIQRTEQGDSAMYLCASSLIPGNYGYTFGSGTRLTVV.

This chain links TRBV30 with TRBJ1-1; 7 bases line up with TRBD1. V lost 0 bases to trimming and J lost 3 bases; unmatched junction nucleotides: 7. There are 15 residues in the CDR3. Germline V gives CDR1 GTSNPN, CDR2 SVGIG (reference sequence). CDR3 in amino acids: CAWSVKQGLYTEAFF. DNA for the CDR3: TGTGCCTGGAGTGTAAAACAGGGGCTTTACACTGAAGCTTTCTTT.

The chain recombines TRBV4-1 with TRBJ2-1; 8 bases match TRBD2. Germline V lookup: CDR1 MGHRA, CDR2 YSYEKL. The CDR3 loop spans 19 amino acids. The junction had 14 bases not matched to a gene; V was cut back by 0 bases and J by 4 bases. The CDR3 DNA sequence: TGCGCCAGCAGCCAAGAAACGGGGTTCGGTAGCGGGATTTACAATGAGCAGTTCTTC. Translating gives CASSQETGFGSGIYNEQFF.

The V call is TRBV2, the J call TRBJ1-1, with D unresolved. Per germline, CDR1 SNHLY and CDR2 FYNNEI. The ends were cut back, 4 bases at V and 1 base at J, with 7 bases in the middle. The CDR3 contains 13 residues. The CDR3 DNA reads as TGTGCCAGCAGTGTGGCAGAGAACACTGAAGCTTTCTTT. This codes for CASSVAENTEAFF.

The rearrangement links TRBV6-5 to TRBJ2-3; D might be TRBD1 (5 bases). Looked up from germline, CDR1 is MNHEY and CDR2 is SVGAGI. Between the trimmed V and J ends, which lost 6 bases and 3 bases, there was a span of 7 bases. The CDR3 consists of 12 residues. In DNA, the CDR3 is TGTGCCAGCAGGACAGAGACAGATACGCAGTATTTT. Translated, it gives CASRTETDTQYF.

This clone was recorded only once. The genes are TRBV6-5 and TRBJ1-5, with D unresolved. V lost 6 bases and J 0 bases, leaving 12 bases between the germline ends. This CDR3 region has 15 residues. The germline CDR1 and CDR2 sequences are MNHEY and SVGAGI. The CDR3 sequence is CASRLTRNSNQPQHF. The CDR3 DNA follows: TGTGCCAGCAGACTAACAAGAAATAGCAATCAGCCCCAGCATTTT.

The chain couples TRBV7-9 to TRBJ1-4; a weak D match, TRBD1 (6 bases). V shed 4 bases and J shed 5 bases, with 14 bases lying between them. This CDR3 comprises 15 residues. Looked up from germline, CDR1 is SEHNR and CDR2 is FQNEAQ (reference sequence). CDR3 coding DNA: TGTGCCAGCAGCTCAGGCTGGGGGCCCAATGAAAAACTGTTTTTT. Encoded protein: CASSSGWGPNEKLFF.

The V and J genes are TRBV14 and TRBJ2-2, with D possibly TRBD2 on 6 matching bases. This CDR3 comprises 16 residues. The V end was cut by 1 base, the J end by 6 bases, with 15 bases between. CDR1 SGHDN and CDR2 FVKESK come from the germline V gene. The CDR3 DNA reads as TGTGCCAGCAGCCAAGTAGGAGGAACGGGGGCCGGGGAGCTGTTTTTT. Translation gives CASSQVGGTGAGELFF.

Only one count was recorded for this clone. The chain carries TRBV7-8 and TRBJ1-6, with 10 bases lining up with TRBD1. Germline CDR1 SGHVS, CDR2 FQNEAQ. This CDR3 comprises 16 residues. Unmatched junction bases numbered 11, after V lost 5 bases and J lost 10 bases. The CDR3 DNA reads TGTGCCAGCAGCCCACTGGGCGGGACAGGGGTATCACCCCTCCACTTT. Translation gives CASSPLGGTGVSPLHF.

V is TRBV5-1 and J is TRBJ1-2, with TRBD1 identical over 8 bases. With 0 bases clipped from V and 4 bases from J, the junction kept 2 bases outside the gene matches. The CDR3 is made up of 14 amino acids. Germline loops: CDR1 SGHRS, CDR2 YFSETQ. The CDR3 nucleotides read TGCGCCAGCAGCTTGGACAGGGGGGCCTATGGCTACACCTTC. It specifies CASSLDRGAYGYTF.

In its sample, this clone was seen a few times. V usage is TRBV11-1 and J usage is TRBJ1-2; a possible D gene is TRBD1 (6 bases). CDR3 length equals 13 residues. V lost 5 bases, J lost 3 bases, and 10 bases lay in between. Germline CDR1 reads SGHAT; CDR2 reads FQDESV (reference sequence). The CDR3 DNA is TGTGCCAGCAGCCTCCGGACAGACTATGGCTACACCTTC. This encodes CASSLRTDYGYTF.

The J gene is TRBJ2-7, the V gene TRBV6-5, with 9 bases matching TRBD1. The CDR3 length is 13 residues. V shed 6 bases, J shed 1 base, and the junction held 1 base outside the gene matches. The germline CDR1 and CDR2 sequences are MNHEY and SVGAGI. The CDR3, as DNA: TGTGCCAGCAGGACAGGGGGGTCCTACGAGCAGTACTTC. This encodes CASRTGGSYEQYF.

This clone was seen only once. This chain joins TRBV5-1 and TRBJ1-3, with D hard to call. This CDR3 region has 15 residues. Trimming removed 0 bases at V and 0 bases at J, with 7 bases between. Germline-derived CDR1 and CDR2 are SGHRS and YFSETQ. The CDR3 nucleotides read TGCGCCAGCAGCTTGGATTTTAGCTCTGGAAACACCATATATTTT. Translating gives CASSLDFSSGNTIYF.

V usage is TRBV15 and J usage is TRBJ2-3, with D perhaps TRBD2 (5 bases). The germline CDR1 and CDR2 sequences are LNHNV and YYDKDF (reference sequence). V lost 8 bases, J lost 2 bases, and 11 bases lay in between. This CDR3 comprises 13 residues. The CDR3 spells CATGRLFTDTQYF. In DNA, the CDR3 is TGTGCCACCGGGAGACTATTCACAGATACGCAGTATTTT.

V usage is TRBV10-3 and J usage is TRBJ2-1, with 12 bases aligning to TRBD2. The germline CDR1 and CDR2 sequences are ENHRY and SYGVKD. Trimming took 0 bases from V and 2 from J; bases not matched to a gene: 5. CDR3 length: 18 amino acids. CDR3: CAISESTSGGPTYNEQFF. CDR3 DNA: TGTGCCATCAGTGAGTCGACTAGCGGGGGCCCTACCTACAATGAGCAGTTCTTC.

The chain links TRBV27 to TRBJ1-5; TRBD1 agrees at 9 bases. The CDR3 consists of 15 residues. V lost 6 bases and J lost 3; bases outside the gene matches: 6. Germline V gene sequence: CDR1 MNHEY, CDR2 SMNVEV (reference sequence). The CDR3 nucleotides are TGTGCCAGCAGGGAGGGACAGGGTATCAATCAGCCCCAGCATTTT. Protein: CASREGQGINQPQHF.

The CDR3 here is CASSPGKQGALNTGELFF. CDR3 coding DNA: TGCGCCAGCAGCCCCGGGAAACAGGGTGCCCTCAACACCGGGGAGCTGTTTTTT. The V gene is TRBV5-1, the J gene TRBJ2-2; possible D gene TRBD1, 6 bases. With 4 bases removed from V and 2 bases from J, the gap between germline ends came to 21 bases. The CDR3 covers 18 residues. CDR1 SGHRS and CDR2 YFSETQ come from the germline V gene.

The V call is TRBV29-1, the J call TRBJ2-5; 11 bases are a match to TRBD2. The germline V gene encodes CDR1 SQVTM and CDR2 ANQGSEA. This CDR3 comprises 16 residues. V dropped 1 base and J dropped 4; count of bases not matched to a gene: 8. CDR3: CSVEGQTSGALETQYF. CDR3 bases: TGCAGCGTTGAAGGACAGACTAGCGGGGCATTAGAGACCCAGTACTTC.

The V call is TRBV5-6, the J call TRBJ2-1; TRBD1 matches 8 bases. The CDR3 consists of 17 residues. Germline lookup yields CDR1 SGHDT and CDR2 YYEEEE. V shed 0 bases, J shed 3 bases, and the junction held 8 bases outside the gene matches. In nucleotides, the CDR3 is TGTGCCAGCAGCTTGGCCCGACAGGGGTTCAGCTACAATGAGCAGTTCTTC. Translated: CASSLARQGFSYNEQFF.

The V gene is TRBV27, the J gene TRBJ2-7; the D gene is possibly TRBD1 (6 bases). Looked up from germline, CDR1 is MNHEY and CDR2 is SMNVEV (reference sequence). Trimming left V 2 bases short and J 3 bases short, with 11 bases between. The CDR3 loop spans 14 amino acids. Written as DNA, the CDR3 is TGTGCCAGCAGTTTACGGGACAAAATCTACGAGCAGTACTTC. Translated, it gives CASSLRDKIYEQYF.

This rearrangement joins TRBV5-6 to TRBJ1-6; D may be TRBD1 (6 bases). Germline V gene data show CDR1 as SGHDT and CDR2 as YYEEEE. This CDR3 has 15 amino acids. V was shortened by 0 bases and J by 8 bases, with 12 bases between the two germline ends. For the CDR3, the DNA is TGTGCCAGCAGCTTGGCGGACAGAGACCATTCACCCCTCCACTTT. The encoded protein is CASSLADRDHSPLHF.